This TCR beta chain was found in a study of T cell changes during pregnancy in multiple sclerosis. Germline assignment: CDR1 MDHEN and CDR2 SYDVKM. V was trimmed by 6 bases and J by 4 bases, leaving 13 bases between them. There are 13 residues in the CDR3. Method: immunoSEQ multiplex PCR; TCRdb's copy keeps in-frame clones and lacks some. The table has more than 80,000 clones, roughly 90% seen once. Sequenced here: peripheral blood, sampled in the first trimester of pregnancy. This chain connects TRBV28 to TRBJ2-7; D possibly corresponds to TRBD1 (5 bases). The origin of this receptor is a female donor with multiple sclerosis, enrolled in a pregnancy study. The CDR3 sequence is CASRGHDRYEQYF. The CDR3 DNA follows: TGTGCCAGCAGGGGTCACGACAGATACGAGCAGTACTTC.